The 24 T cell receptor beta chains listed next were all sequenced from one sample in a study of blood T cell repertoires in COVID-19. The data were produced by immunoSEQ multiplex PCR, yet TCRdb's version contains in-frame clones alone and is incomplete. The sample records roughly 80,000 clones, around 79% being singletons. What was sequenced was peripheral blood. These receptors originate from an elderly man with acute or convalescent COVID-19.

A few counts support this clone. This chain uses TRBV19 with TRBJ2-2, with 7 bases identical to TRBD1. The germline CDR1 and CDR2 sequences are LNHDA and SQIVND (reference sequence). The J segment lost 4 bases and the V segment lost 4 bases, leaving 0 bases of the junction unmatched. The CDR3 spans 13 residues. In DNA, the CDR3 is TGTGCCAGTAGTAGACAGGGCACCGGGGAGCTGTTTTTT. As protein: CASSRQGTGELFF.

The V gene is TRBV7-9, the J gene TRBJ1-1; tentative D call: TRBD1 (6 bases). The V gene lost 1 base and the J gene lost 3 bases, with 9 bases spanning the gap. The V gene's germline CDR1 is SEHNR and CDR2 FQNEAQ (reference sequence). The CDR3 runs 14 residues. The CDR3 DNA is TGTGCCAGCAGCTTAGAACAGGGATACACTGAAGCTTTCTTT. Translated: CASSLEQGYTEAFF.

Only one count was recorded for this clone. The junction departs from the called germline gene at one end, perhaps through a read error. CDR3 region: CASSQDWDNLPF. Here the CDR3 DNA reads TGTGCCAGCAGCCAAGATTGGGACAACCTCCCTTTC. V is TRBV3-1 (or the pseudogene TRBV3-2) and J is TRBJ1-2, with D possibly matching TRBD1 (6 bases). CDR1 and CDR2 (germline): LGHDT, YNNKEL (reference sequence). CDR3 length: 12 amino acids.

The CDR3 bases are TGTGCCAGTACTCCCACCGGGACAGGGAACTATGGCTACACCTTC. Encoded protein: CASTPTGTGNYGYTF. The rearrangement uses TRBV19 and TRBJ1-2; 9 positions agree with TRBD1. Germline CDR1 and CDR2: LNHDA and SQIVND (reference sequence). This CDR3 has 15 residues. Germline trimming cut 7 bases from V and 2 bases from J; bases unmatched to any gene: 8.

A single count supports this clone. CDR3 protein: CSASADSQQETQYF. The CDR3 DNA is TGCAGTGCTAGTGCGGACAGTCAGCAAGAGACCCAGTACTTC. The chain employs TRBV20-1 and TRBJ2-5; possible D gene TRBD1, 6 bases. Germline CDR1 and CDR2: DFQATT and SNEGSKA (reference sequence). The V gene lost 3 bases and the J gene lost 2 bases, with 13 bases spanning the gap. The CDR3 loop spans 14 amino acids.

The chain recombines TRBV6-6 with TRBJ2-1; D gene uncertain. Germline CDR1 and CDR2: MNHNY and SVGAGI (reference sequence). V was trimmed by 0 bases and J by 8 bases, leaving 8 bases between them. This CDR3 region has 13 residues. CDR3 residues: CASSYSTRDEQFF. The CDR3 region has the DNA TGTGCCAGCAGTTACTCCACCCGGGATGAGCAGTTCTTC.

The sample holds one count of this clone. This CDR3 is CASRGGFMNTEAFF. The CDR3 nucleotides are TGTGCCAGTAGGGGGGGATTTATGAACACTGAAGCTTTCTTT. This chain connects TRBV19 to TRBJ1-1; D is perhaps TRBD1 (5 bases). Germline V CDR1 and CDR2: LNHDA, SQIVND (reference sequence). The CDR3 runs to 14 residues. V shed 6 bases and J shed 0 bases, with 11 bases lying between them. Based on the CDR3 plus reference TRBV19 and TRBJ1-1, the full variable domain is DGGITQSPKYLFRKEGQNVTLSCEQNLNHDAMYWYRQDPGQGLRLIYYSQIVNDFQKGDIAEGYSVSREKKESFPLTVTSAQKNPTAFYLCASRGGFMNTEAFFGQGTRLTVV.

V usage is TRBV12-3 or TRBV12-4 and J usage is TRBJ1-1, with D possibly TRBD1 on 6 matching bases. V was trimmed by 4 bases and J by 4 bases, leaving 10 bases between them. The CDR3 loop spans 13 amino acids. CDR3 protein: CASSSGHFTEAFF. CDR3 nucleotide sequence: TGTGCCAGCAGTTCGGGACATTTCACTGAAGCTTTCTTT.

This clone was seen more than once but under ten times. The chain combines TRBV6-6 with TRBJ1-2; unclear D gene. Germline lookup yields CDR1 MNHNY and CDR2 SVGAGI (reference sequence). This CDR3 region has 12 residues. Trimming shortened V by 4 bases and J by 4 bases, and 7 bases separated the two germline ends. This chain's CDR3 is CASSSTGYGYTF. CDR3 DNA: TGTGCCAGCAGTTCTACCGGCTATGGCTACACCTTC.

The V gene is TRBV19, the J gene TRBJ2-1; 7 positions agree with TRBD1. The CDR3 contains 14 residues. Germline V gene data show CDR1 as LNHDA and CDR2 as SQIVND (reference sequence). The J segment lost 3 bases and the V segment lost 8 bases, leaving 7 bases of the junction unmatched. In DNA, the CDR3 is TGTGCCAGTGGCAACAGGGGAAACTACAATGAGCAGTTCTTC. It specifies CASGNRGNYNEQFF.

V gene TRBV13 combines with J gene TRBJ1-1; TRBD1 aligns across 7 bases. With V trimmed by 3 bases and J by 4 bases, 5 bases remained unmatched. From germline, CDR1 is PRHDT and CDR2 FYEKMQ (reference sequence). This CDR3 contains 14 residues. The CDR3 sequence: CASSFHRGSTEAFF. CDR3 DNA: TGTGCCAGCAGCTTCCACAGGGGTAGCACTGAAGCTTTCTTT.

The CDR3 is CAWNSGTGAEAFF. Written as DNA, the CDR3 is TGTGCCTGGAACTCAGGGACGGGGGCTGAAGCTTTCTTT. V usage is TRBV30 and J usage is TRBJ1-1, with D tentatively TRBD1 (5 bases). The CDR3 has 13 residues. Germline loops: CDR1 GTSNPN, CDR2 SVGIG (reference sequence). The V and J ends lost 4 bases and 6 bases respectively, with 15 bases between them.

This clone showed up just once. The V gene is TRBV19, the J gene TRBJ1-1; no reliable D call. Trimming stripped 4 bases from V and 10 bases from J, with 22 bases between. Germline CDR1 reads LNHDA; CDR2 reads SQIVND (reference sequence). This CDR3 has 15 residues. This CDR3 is CASSTDWAGSGGAFF. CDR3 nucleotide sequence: TGTGCCAGTAGTACAGACTGGGCAGGATCCGGAGGAGCTTTCTTT.

CDR3 nucleotide sequence: TGCGCCAGCAGCTTGGGGGCGGGACAGAATAATGAAAAACTGTTTTTT. It yields the protein CASSLGAGQNNEKLFF. The rearrangement uses TRBV5-1 and TRBJ1-4; 7 bases are a match to TRBD1. The CDR3 spans 16 residues. Germline V gene data show CDR1 as SGHRS and CDR2 as YFSETQ. The trim removed 0 bases at V and 4 bases at J, leaving 6 bases unmatched.

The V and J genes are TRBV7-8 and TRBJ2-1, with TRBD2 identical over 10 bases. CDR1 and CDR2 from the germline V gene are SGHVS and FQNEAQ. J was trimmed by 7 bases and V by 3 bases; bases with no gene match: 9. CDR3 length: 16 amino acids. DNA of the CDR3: TGTGCCAGCAGCTTCTTGGCGGCTAGCGGGGGAAATGAGCAGTTCTTC. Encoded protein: CASSFLAASGGNEQFF.

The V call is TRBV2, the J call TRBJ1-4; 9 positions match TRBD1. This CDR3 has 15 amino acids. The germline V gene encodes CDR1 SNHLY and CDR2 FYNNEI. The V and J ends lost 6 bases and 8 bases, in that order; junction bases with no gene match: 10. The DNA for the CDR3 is TGTGCCAGCAGATACGACAGGGGGGTCCAAGAAAAACTGTTTTTT. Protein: CASRYDRGVQEKLFF.

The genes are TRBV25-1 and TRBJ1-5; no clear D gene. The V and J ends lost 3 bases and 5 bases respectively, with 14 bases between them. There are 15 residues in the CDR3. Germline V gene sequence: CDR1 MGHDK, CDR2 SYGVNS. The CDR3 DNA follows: TGTGCCAGCAGTGAGGACTGCGGCGCGGATCAGCCCCAGCATTTT. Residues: CASSEDCGADQPQHF.

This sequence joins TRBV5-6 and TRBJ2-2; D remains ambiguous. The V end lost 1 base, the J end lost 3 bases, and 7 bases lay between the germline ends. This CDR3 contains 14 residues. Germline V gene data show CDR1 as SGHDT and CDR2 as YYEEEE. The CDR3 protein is CASSLLGDTGELFF. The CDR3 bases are TGTGCCAGCAGCTTGTTGGGCGACACCGGGGAGCTGTTTTTT.

For the CDR3, the DNA is TGTGCCACCAGTGATTTAGACGAGGTCCCCCCCGGGGAGCTGTTTTTT. Translated: CATSDLDEVPPGELFF. The chain has TRBV24-1 and TRBJ2-2, with D unresolved. The CDR3 consists of 16 residues. V lost 1 base to trimming and J lost 6 bases, with 14 bases between them. Germline values: CDR1 KGHDR, CDR2 SFDVKD.

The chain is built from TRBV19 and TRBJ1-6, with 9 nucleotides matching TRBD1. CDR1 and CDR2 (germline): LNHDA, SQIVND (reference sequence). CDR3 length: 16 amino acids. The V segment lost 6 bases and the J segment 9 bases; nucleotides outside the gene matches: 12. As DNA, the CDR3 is TGTGCCAGTAGATCCGGGACAGGGCGGATTGGTTCACCCCTCCACTTT. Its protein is CASRSGTGRIGSPLHF. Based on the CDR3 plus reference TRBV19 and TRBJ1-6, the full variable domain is DGGITQSPKYLFRKEGQNVTLSCEQNLNHDAMYWYRQDPGQGLRLIYYSQIVNDFQKGDIAEGYSVSREKKESFPLTVTSAQKNPTAFYLCASRSGTGRIGSPLHFGNGTRLTVT.

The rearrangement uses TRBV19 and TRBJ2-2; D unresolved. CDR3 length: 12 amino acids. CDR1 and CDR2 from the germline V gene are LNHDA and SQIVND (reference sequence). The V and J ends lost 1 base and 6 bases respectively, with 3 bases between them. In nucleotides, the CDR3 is TGTGCCAGTAGTATAGGGCCCGGGGAGCTGTTTTTT. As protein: CASSIGPGELFF.

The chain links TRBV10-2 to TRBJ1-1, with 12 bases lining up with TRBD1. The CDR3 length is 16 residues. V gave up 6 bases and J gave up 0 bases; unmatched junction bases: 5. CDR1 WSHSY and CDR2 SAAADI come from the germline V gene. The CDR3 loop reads CASSSGQGAMNTEAFF. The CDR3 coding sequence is TGCGCCAGCAGCTCGGGACAGGGGGCAATGAACACTGAAGCTTTCTTT.

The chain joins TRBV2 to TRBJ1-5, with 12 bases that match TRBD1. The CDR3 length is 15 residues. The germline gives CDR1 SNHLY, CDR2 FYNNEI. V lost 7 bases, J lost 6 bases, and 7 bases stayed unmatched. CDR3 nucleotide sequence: TGTGCCAGCACCGGGGGGACAGGGGGCTTTCAGCCCCAGCATTTT. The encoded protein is CASTGGTGGFQPQHF.

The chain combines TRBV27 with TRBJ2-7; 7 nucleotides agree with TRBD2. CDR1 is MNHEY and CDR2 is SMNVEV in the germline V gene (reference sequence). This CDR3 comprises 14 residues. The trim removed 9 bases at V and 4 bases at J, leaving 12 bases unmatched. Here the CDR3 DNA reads TGTGCCAGTGGGACTATCGGATTTACTTACGAGCAGTACTTC. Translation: CASGTIGFTYEQYF.